The 27 T cell receptor beta chains below all came from one sample that was sequenced in a study of blood T cell repertoires in COVID-19. The data were produced by immunoSEQ multiplex PCR, yet TCRdb's version contains in-frame clones alone and is incomplete. The sample has approximately 220,000 clones; 84% are singletons. The sample comprised peripheral blood. The receptors originated from a woman between 25 and 40 years old who had recovered from COVID-19.

The J gene is TRBJ2-5, the V gene TRBV9; a weak D match, TRBD2 (6 bases). V was cut by 4 bases and J by 9 bases, with 19 bases left in between. Germline V gene sequence: CDR1 SGDLS, CDR2 YYNGEE. The CDR3 covers 14 residues. The DNA of the CDR3 is TGTGCCAGCAGCTTGACGGACACCTGGGGGGCCCAGTACTTC. Its protein product is CASSLTDTWGAQYF. The full variable domain, in which reference TRBV9 and TRBJ2-5 provide the parts outside the CDR3, is DSGVTQTPKHLITATGQRVTLRCSPRSGDLSVYWYQQSLDQGLQFLIQYYNGEERAKGNILERFSAQQFPDLHSELNLSSLELGDSALYFCASSLTDTWGAQYFGPGTRLLVL.

On this clone: The sample carries other DNA sequences with the same CDR3. The J gene is TRBJ2-2, the V gene TRBV7-3; 7 nucleotides align to TRBD2. The germline V gene encodes CDR1 SGHTA and CDR2 FQGTGA. J was trimmed by 1 base and V by 1 base; bases with no gene match: 3. The CDR3 covers 16 residues. The CDR3 DNA reads as TGTGCCAGCAGCTTAAATCCTAGCGGGAACACCGGGGAGCTGTTTTTT. It specifies CASSLNPSGNTGELFF.

The chain joins TRBV18 to TRBJ1-2; no definite D call. Germline CDR1 reads KGHSH; CDR2 reads LQKENI. Between the trimmed V and J ends, which lost 4 bases and 4 bases, there was a span of 10 bases. The CDR3 runs 13 residues. In DNA, the CDR3 is TGTGCCAGCTCACTCGACGGGTCCTATGGCTACACCTTC. Amino acid sequence: CASSLDGSYGYTF.

The chain links TRBV6-6 to TRBJ1-1, with D unresolved. This CDR3 has 12 residues. Germline-derived CDR1 and CDR2 are MNHNY and SVGAGI (reference sequence). V dropped 0 bases and J dropped 8 bases, with 7 bases sitting between them. The CDR3 region has the DNA TGTGCCAGCAGTTACTCGTCGGGGGAAGCTTTCTTT. Encoded protein: CASSYSSGEAFF.

The gene calls are TRBV28 and TRBJ1-5, with D unclear. This CDR3 has 14 residues. Germline V lookup: CDR1 MDHEN, CDR2 SYDVKM. The V gene lost 4 bases and the J gene lost 3 bases, with 10 bases spanning the gap. CDR3 nucleotides: TGTGCCAGCAGTTCATCCCTAGTCAATCAGCCCCAGCATTTT. It specifies CASSSSLVNQPQHF.

The chain combines TRBV11-2 with TRBJ2-7, with 7 bases matching TRBD2. The CDR3 totals 14 residues. J lost 7 bases, V lost 5 bases, and 11 bases had no gene match. Germline-derived CDR1 and CDR2 are SGHAT and FQNNGV. Here the CDR3 reads CASSRGWVGGEQYF. CDR3 nucleotide sequence: TGTGCCAGCAGCCGAGGCTGGGTCGGGGGGGAGCAGTACTTC.

This chain links TRBV28 with TRBJ2-4; possibly TRBD1 for D (7 bases). V gave up 2 bases and J gave up 1 base, with 9 bases separating them. Per germline, CDR1 MDHEN and CDR2 SYDVKM. This CDR3 comprises 15 residues. The CDR3 sequence: CASSLAGQAKNIQYF. CDR3 DNA sequence: TGTGCCAGCAGTTTAGCGGGACAGGCCAAAAACATTCAGTACTTC.

V gene TRBV6-5 combines with J gene TRBJ2-4; 8 bases are shared with TRBD1. Trimming cost V 0 bases and J 5 bases; bases outside gene matches: 3. Germline lookup yields CDR1 MNHEY and CDR2 SVGAGI. The CDR3 has 15 amino acids. The CDR3 DNA reads as TGTGCCAGCAGTTACTCGGCGGACAGGGAAAACATTCAGTACTTC. As protein: CASSYSADRENIQYF.

V usage is TRBV3-1 (or the pseudogene TRBV3-2) and J usage is TRBJ2-7, with 13 bases that match TRBD2. This CDR3 spans 17 amino acids. After removal of 4 bases from V and 3 bases from J, the junction contained 9 bases not matched to a gene. Germline V gene lookup returns CDR1 LGHDT and CDR2 YNNKEL (reference sequence). The CDR3 sequence is CASSPTPRTSGSYEQYF. The CDR3 DNA sequence: TGTGCCAGCAGCCCCACCCCTCGGACTAGCGGGAGCTACGAGCAGTACTTC.

The rearrangement uses TRBV28 and TRBJ2-7; 11 nucleotides agree with TRBD2. From germline, CDR1 is MDHEN and CDR2 SYDVKM. V gave up 5 bases and J gave up 6 bases; unmatched junction bases: 6. This CDR3 comprises 14 residues. DNA of the CDR3: TGTGCCAGCAGTATGACTAGCGGGGTGGGCGAGCAGTACTTC. This gives the protein CASSMTSGVGEQYF.

The chain is built from TRBV4-1 and TRBJ2-5, with 7 bases matching TRBD1. The V gene end was trimmed by 1 base and the J gene end by 3 bases; junction bases not matched to a gene: 14. CDR3 size: 18 residues. CDR1 and CDR2 from the germline V gene are MGHRA and YSYEKL. CDR3 sequence (DNA): TGCGCCAGCAGCCAAGGACAATGGGGACAGAAAAGCAAAGAGACCCAGTACTTC. Translating it yields CASSQGQWGQKSKETQYF.

The gene calls are TRBV7-9 and TRBJ2-3, with 11 bases fitting TRBD1. The CDR3 has 14 amino acids. V gave up 5 bases and J gave up 3 bases; unmatched junction bases: 1. The germline V gene has CDR1 SEHNR and CDR2 FQNEAQ (reference sequence). The CDR3 spells CASSGQGATDTQYF. DNA for the CDR3: TGTGCCAGCAGCGGACAGGGGGCAACAGATACGCAGTATTTT.

This rearrangement joins TRBV28 to TRBJ2-6; D possibly corresponds to TRBD1 (6 bases). The V end was cut by 3 bases, the J end by 0 bases, with 18 bases between. Germline V gives CDR1 MDHEN, CDR2 SYDVKM. The CDR3 sequence is 19 residues long. The CDR3 loop reads CASSFPPGRGPSGANVLTF. CDR3 DNA sequence: TGTGCCAGCAGTTTCCCCCCCGGCAGGGGTCCCTCTGGGGCCAACGTCCTGACTTTC.

Comments on this clone: One junction end does not reproduce the germline sequence, and a read error may be involved. The rearrangement uses TRBV9 and TRBJ1-2; the D gene is possibly TRBD1 (5 bases). This CDR3 is 15 amino acids long. Germline-derived CDR1 and CDR2 are SGDLS and YYNGEE. The chain's CDR3 is CTSSLSSQGGRGYTF. The DNA of the CDR3 is TGTACCAGCAGCTTATCTTCTCAGGGCGGTAGAGGCTACACCTTC.

This chain connects TRBV28 to TRBJ2-2, with TRBD2 matching over 12 bases. V was pared by 6 bases and J by 2 bases, with 4 bases of the junction left unmatched. The CDR3 consists of 16 residues. Germline V gene sequence: CDR1 MDHEN, CDR2 SYDVKM. The CDR3 loop reads CASSPSGRANTGELFF. The CDR3 DNA reads as TGTGCCAGCAGCCCTAGCGGGAGGGCTAACACCGGGGAGCTGTTTTTT.

The genes are TRBV1 and TRBJ1-2; the DNA was not compared with TRBD1, the D call given in the table. TRBV1 is a pseudogene locus. The CDR3 consists of 16 residues. The CDR3 nucleotides read TGCACCAGCAGCCATGGTACAGGGGGCTATAGCTATGGCTACACCTTC. Protein sequence: CTSSHGTGGYSYGYTF.

The J gene is TRBJ2-3, the V gene TRBV5-1; 7 positions match TRBD2. The CDR3 totals 14 residues. Losses at the gene ends were 4 bases for V and 6 bases for J; bases not matched to a gene: 8. CDR1 and CDR2 from the germline V gene are SGHRS and YFSETQ. In DNA, the CDR3 is TGCGCCAGCAGCGGGGGGACTAATCGTGATACGCAGTATTTT. Amino acid sequence: CASSGGTNRDTQYF.

This rearrangement joins TRBV7-9 to TRBJ1-1; 7 positions match TRBD1. There are 17 residues in the CDR3. V was pared by 3 bases and J by 3 bases, with 13 bases of the junction left unmatched. CDR1 is SEHNR, CDR2 FQNEAQ, per germline (reference sequence). The chain's CDR3 is CASSFGTAIPFYTEAFF. The CDR3 DNA reads TGTGCCAGCAGCTTTGGGACAGCAATTCCTTTTTACACTGAAGCTTTCTTT.

The gene calls are TRBV5-1 and TRBJ2-1; 10 bases agree with TRBD1. Germline CDR1 reads SGHRS; CDR2 reads YFSETQ. Germline trimming cut 0 bases from V and 7 bases from J; bases unmatched to any gene: 4. This CDR3 comprises 15 residues. CDR3 amino acids: CASSLEDRGKNEQFF. DNA for the CDR3: TGCGCCAGCAGCTTGGAGGACAGGGGGAAAAATGAGCAGTTCTTC.

The chain combines TRBV19 with TRBJ2-7; TRBD1 is a possible D gene (5 bases). In germline, CDR1 is LNHDA, CDR2 SQIVND (reference sequence). V shed 5 bases and J shed 1 base, with 12 bases lying between them. The CDR3 is made up of 14 amino acids. CDR3 in amino acids: CASSRTAGSYEQYF. CDR3 in DNA: TGTGCCAGTAGTCGAACGGCAGGGTCCTACGAGCAGTACTTC.

The CDR3 reads CASSHTGGPNQETQYF. Written as DNA, the CDR3 is TGTGCCAGCAGCCACACCGGCGGCCCCAACCAAGAGACCCAGTACTTC. V gene TRBV7-9 combines with J gene TRBJ2-5; D not certain. Trimming took off 5 bases at V and 0 bases at J, with 16 bases between the two ends. The CDR3 is 16 amino acids. Germline-derived CDR1 and CDR2 are SEHNR and FQNEAQ (reference sequence).

CDR3 nucleotide sequence: TGTGCCAGCAGCCCCAGGGACAGACTCAACCTTTACGAGCAGTACTTC. Translating it yields CASSPRDRLNLYEQYF. This sequence joins TRBV7-9 and TRBJ2-7, with 7 bases fitting TRBD1. This CDR3 contains 16 residues. The V gene end was trimmed by 5 bases and the J gene end by 4 bases; junction bases not matched to a gene: 14. Germline CDR1 SEHNR, CDR2 FQNEAQ (reference sequence). The full variable domain, completed using reference TRBV7-9 and TRBJ2-7, is DTGVSQNPRHKITKRGQNVTFRCDPISEHNRLYWYRQTLGQGPEFLTYFQNEAQLEKSRLLSDRFSAERPKGSFSTLEIQRTEQGDSAMYLCASSPRDRLNLYEQYFGPGTRLTVT.

CDR3 DNA: TGTGCCATCCATACTGGAAGGGGGCTCCCCTACGAGCAGTACTTC. Translating it yields CAIHTGRGLPYEQYF. The chain carries TRBV10-3 and TRBJ2-7; 7 bases are a match to TRBD1. The J segment lost 2 bases and the V segment lost 8 bases, leaving 12 bases of the junction unmatched. This CDR3 is built from 15 residues. Germline-derived CDR1 and CDR2 are ENHRY and SYGVKD.

The J gene is TRBJ2-7, the V gene TRBV7-9; D perhaps matches TRBD1 (5 bases). CDR3 length equals 12 residues. CDR1 is SEHNR and CDR2 is FQNEAQ in the germline V gene (reference sequence). Trimming left V 6 bases short and J 5 bases short, with 11 bases between. The CDR3 region is CASSPDSHEQYF. CDR3 DNA sequence: TGTGCCAGCAGTCCCGACAGTCACGAGCAGTACTTC. Variable domain in full (rest from reference TRBV7-9 and TRBJ2-7): DTGVSQNPRHKITKRGQNVTFRCDPISEHNRLYWYRQTLGQGPEFLTYFQNEAQLEKSRLLSDRFSAERPKGSFSTLEIQRTEQGDSAMYLCASSPDSHEQYFGPGTRLTVT.

V is TRBV6-5 and J is TRBJ1-2; the match to TRBD1 covers 9 bases. The CDR3 totals 15 residues. The V gene's germline CDR1 is MNHEY and CDR2 SVGAGI. The ends lost 7 bases at V and 0 bases at J; junction bases unmatched: 6. CDR3 sequence reads: CASTRDRGANYGYTF. CDR3 sequence (DNA): TGTGCCAGCACCCGCGACAGGGGGGCTAACTATGGCTACACCTTC.

The gene calls are TRBV7-3 and TRBJ2-1; D might be TRBD2 (5 bases). The V end lost 5 bases, the J end lost 5 bases, and 13 bases lay between the germline ends. The CDR3 length is 14 residues. Germline CDR1 SGHTA, CDR2 FQGTGA. The CDR3: CASSVPLRDNEQFF. The CDR3 coding sequence is TGTGCCAGCAGCGTCCCTTTGAGGGACAATGAGCAGTTCTTC.

V gene TRBV6-6 combines with J gene TRBJ2-7, with TRBD1 matching 9 bases. V was clipped by 6 bases and J by 3 bases; unmatched bases: 6. The CDR3 has 14 amino acids. Per the germline V gene, CDR1 is MNHNY and CDR2 is SVGAGI (reference sequence). The CDR3 reads CASSLTGGIYEQYF. DNA of the CDR3: TGTGCCAGCAGCCTGACAGGGGGGATCTACGAGCAGTACTTC.